These 17 T cell receptor beta chains came from one sample sequenced in a study of T-cell memory formation after mild COVID-19. Using its own MiXCR run on the 5' RACE reads, TCRdb lists one record per CDR3 protein. The profile shows about 620,000 distinct CDR3 sequences, about a sixth of them singletons. Sample: PBMCs or a T cell subset sorted from them (not recorded which). The receptors stem from an adult woman who had mild COVID-19 (a few samples of this study predate the infection). Cell type and time point are not known.

The CDR3 DNA is TGTGCCAGCAGCCACTCTTCGGCAGATACGCAGTATTTT. Translating it yields CASSHSSADTQYF. J is TRBJ2-3 and V is TRBV6-2 or TRBV6-3; D not resolved. Trimming took 6 bases from V and 4 from J, leaving 11 bases between them. Per the germline V gene, CDR1 is MNHEY and CDR2 is SVGEGT. The CDR3 is 13 residues long.

This sequence joins TRBV12-3 or TRBV12-4 and TRBJ1-5, with D tentatively TRBD1 (5 bases). The CDR3 has 15 residues. With 3 bases removed from V and 0 bases from J, the gap between germline ends came to 9 bases. The CDR3, as DNA: TGTGCCAGCAGTTTGACAGCTGATAGCAATCAGCCCCAGCATTTT. This codes for CASSLTADSNQPQHF.

This clonotype was seen a handful of times. The genes are TRBV4-1 and TRBJ1-4; no reliable D call. The germline gives CDR1 MGHRA, CDR2 YSYEKL. Trimming shortened V by 2 bases and J by 0 bases, and 7 bases separated the two germline ends. This CDR3 is 15 amino acids long. CDR3 protein: CASSQNGATNEKLFF. CDR3 coding DNA: TGCGCCAGCAGCCAAAACGGTGCAACTAATGAAAAACTGTTTTTT.

The table lists this clonotype with a few counts. The chain carries TRBV9 and TRBJ2-2; 7 bases map to TRBD1. The V gene end was trimmed by 0 bases and the J gene end by 6 bases; junction bases not matched to a gene: 5. CDR1 and CDR2 (germline): SGDLS, YYNGEE. The CDR3 has 15 residues. CDR3 region: CASSVAGQAAGELFF. The CDR3 DNA follows: TGTGCCAGCAGCGTAGCAGGACAGGCCGCCGGGGAGCTGTTTTTT.

The gene calls are TRBV20-1 and TRBJ1-5; D gene uncertain. Germline loops: CDR1 DFQATT, CDR2 SNEGSKA (reference sequence). Between the trimmed V and J ends, which lost 3 bases and 4 bases, there was a span of 13 bases. This CDR3 region has 14 residues. The CDR3 nucleotides are TGCAGTGCTAGTGGTCGGACCGTGAATCAGCCCCAGCATTTT. It codes for CSASGRTVNQPQHF.

This clonotype showed up just a few times. This chain joins TRBV4-1 and TRBJ2-2; TRBD2 matches at 10 bases. CDR1 MGHRA and CDR2 YSYEKL come from the germline V gene. The CDR3 covers 15 residues. V shed 6 bases, J shed 5 bases, and the junction held 6 bases outside the gene matches. The CDR3 reads CASRPAGGKTGELFF. The CDR3 DNA reads TGCGCCAGCAGGCCAGCGGGGGGGAAAACCGGGGAGCTGTTTTTT.

This clonotype showed up just a few times. The chain combines TRBV20-1 with TRBJ2-7; D might be TRBD1 or TRBD2, each matching 5 bases. V dropped 0 bases and J dropped 7 bases, with 13 bases sitting between them. CDR3 length equals 13 residues. The germline V gene encodes CDR1 DFQATT and CDR2 SNEGSKA (reference sequence). CDR3 residues: CSARDRRGAEQYF. CDR3 nucleotide sequence: TGCAGTGCTAGAGATCGGAGAGGGGCGGAGCAGTACTTC.

J is TRBJ2-3 and V is TRBV20-1, with TRBD1 matching 10 bases. The V segment lost 3 bases and the J segment 2 bases; nucleotides outside the gene matches: 5. The CDR3 covers 15 residues. CDR1 DFQATT and CDR2 SNEGSKA come from the germline V gene (reference sequence). CDR3 bases: TGCAGTGCTAGGGGACAGGGGCTTTACACAGATACGCAGTATTTT. Encoded protein: CSARGQGLYTDTQYF.

This clonotype has a count of ten or more. This chain connects TRBV6-5 to TRBJ1-1; 9 positions agree with TRBD1. J lost 1 base, V lost 6 bases, and 3 bases had no gene match. Germline CDR1 MNHEY, CDR2 SVGAGI. The CDR3 totals 14 residues. The CDR3 bases are TGTGCCAGCAGCGGGGACAGGGCGAACACTGAAGCTTTCTTT. Translation: CASSGDRANTEAFF.

This clonotype was seen only a few times. The V call is TRBV7-3, the J call TRBJ1-6; 11 bases match TRBD1. Trimming removed 1 base from V and 9 bases from J; junction bases left unmatched: 5. The CDR3 has 16 residues. The germline V gene has CDR1 SGHTA and CDR2 FQGTGA. The CDR3 nucleotides read TGTGCCAGCAGCTTAAGTGGACAGGGGGCAGGTTCACCCCTCCACTTT. Translated: CASSLSGQGAGSPLHF.

In its sample, this clonotype was seen a few times. The chain joins TRBV3-1 to TRBJ1-1, with 10 bases lining up with TRBD1. The germline CDR1 and CDR2 sequences are LGHDT and YNNKEL (reference sequence). With V trimmed by 1 base and J by 5 bases, 7 bases remained unmatched. This CDR3 is built from 16 residues. The CDR3 DNA reads TGTGCCAGCAGCCAAGGACAGGGGGCAAGGAGGACTGAAGCTTTCTTT. Protein: CASSQGQGARRTEAFF.

This clonotype was counted many times. The chain combines TRBV12-3 or TRBV12-4 with TRBJ1-6, with a possible D match to TRBD1 (6 bases). V dropped 1 base and J dropped 8 bases, with 9 bases sitting between them. The CDR3 spans 14 residues. CDR3: CASSLGQGHSPLHF. In nucleotides, the CDR3 is TGTGCCAGCAGTTTAGGGCAGGGGCATTCACCCCTCCACTTT.

V and J are TRBV2 and TRBJ1-1; the D gene is possibly TRBD1 (5 bases). This CDR3 region has 14 residues. CDR1 is SNHLY, CDR2 FYNNEI, per germline. V was cut by 7 bases and J by 1 base, with 13 bases left in between. CDR3: CASIGERGNTEAFF. CDR3 coding DNA: TGTGCCAGCATCGGGGAGAGGGGGAACACTGAAGCTTTCTTT.

The rearrangement joins TRBV7-9 to TRBJ1-1; 9 nucleotides match TRBD1. The CDR3 is 13 amino acids. Germline lookup yields CDR1 SEHNR and CDR2 FQNEAQ (reference sequence). V lost 5 bases to trimming and J lost 3 bases; unmatched junction nucleotides: 1. CDR3 DNA sequence: TGTGCCAGCAGCGGACAGGGGCACACTGAAGCTTTCTTT. It encodes CASSGQGHTEAFF.

The chain employs TRBV12-3 or TRBV12-4 and TRBJ1-5, with D possibly TRBD1 on 6 matching bases. The germline V and J ends were trimmed by 6 bases and 2 bases, with 17 bases remaining between them. CDR3 size: 16 residues. CDR3 protein: CASSPGAGQRNQPQHF. CDR3 coding DNA: TGTGCCAGCAGCCCCGGCGCCGGACAGCGCAATCAGCCCCAGCATTTT.

The chain has TRBV14 and TRBJ1-1; perhaps TRBD1 as D (5 bases). Trimming cost V 7 bases and J 4 bases, with 22 bases left between them. The CDR3 has 16 amino acids. Germline V CDR1 and CDR2: SGHDN, FVKESK. This chain's CDR3 is CASNSGIIVRGTEAFF. CDR3 bases: TGTGCCAGCAATTCAGGGATAATAGTAAGGGGCACTGAAGCTTTCTTT.

This clonotype occurred a few times. The V gene is TRBV7-9, the J gene TRBJ1-4, with 8 bases identical to TRBD1. CDR1 SEHNR and CDR2 FQNEAQ come from the germline V gene (reference sequence). The J segment lost 13 bases and the V segment lost 5 bases, leaving 9 bases of the junction unmatched. CDR3 length: 13 amino acids. CDR3 coding DNA: TGTGCCAGCAGCGCCGATGTCGGGACAGGACTGTTTTTT. It translates to CASSADVGTGLFF. The full variable domain, completed using reference TRBV7-9 and TRBJ1-4, is DTGVSQNPRHKITKRGQNVTFRCDPISEHNRLYWYRQTLGQGPEFLTYFQNEAQLEKSRLLSDRFSAERPKGSFSTLEIQRTEQGDSAMYLCASSADVGTGLFFGSGTQLSVL.